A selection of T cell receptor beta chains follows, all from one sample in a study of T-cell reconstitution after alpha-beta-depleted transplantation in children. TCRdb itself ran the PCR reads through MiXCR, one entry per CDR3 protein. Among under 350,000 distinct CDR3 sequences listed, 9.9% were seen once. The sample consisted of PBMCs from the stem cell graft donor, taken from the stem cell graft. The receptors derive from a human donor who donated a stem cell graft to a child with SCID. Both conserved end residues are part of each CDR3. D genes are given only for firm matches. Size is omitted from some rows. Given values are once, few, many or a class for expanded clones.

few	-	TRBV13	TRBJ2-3	CASSLGGLPTDTQYF	TGTGCCAGCAGCTTAGGGGGACTCCCCACAGATACGCAGTATTTT
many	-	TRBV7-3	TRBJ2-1	CASSLILDNEQFF	TGTGCCAGCAGCTTAATTTTGGACAATGAGCAGTTCTTC
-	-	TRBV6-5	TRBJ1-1	CASSYLDESADTEAFF	TGTGCCAGCAGTTACCTTGATGAGTCGGCTGACACTGAAGCTTTCTTT
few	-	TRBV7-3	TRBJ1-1	CASSSISLDRNTEAFF	TGTGCCAGCAGCTCCATCTCCCTGGACAGGAACACTGAAGCTTTCTTT
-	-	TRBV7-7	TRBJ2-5	CASSLFRRGGETQYF	TGTGCCAGCAGCTTATTTCGGAGGGGTGGAGAGACCCAGTACTTC
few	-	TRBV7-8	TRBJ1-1	CASSFPGRDTEAFF	TGTGCCAGCAGCTTCCCCGGGAGGGACACTGAAGCTTTCTTT
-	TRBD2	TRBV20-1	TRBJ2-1	CSARDFLAGGRNEQFF	TGCAGTGCTAGAGATTTCCTAGCGGGGGGGCGCAATGAGCAGTTCTTC
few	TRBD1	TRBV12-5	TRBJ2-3	CASAARDSIPDTQYF	TGTGCTAGTGCCGCACGGGACAGCATCCCAGATACGCAGTATTTT
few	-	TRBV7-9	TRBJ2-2	CASGRDTGELFF	TGTGCCAGCGGGCGGGACACCGGGGAGCTGTTTTTT
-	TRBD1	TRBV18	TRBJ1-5	CASSQPRDSSNSNQPQHF	TGTGCCAGCTCGCAACCCCGGGACAGCTCAAATAGCAATCAGCCCCAGCATTTT
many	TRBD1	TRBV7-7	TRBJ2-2	CAAGQGAVTGELFF	TGTGCAGCGGGACAGGGGGCGGTCACCGGGGAGCTGTTTTTT
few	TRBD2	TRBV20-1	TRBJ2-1	CSARASGGLYNEQFF	TGCAGTGCTAGGGCAAGCGGGGGACTATACAATGAGCAGTTCTTC
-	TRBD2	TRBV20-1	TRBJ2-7	CSARGTSGVSYEQYF	TGCAGTGCTAGGGGGACTAGCGGGGTCTCCTACGAGCAGTACTTC
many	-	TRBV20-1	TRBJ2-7	CSAAGGSYEQYF	TGCAGTGCTGCCGGAGGGTCCTACGAGCAGTACTTC
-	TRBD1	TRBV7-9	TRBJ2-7	CASSPNRQGDSIRVQYF	TGTGCCAGCAGCCCTAACAGACAGGGGGATTCGATTCGGGTGCAGTACTTC
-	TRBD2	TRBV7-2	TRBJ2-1	CASSPLAGGLYNEQFF	TGTGCCAGCAGCCCACTAGCGGGGGGGCTTTACAATGAGCAGTTCTTC
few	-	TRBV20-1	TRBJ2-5	CSAEPGAKETQYF	TGCAGTGCCGAACCGGGCGCCAAAGAGACCCAGTACTTC
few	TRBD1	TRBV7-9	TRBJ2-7	CASVPGQGAIGEQYF	TGTGCCAGCGTTCCCGGCCAGGGGGCGATAGGCGAGCAGTACTTC
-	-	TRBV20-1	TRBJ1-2	CSAIKDRQPNYGYTF	TGCAGTGCTATTAAGGACAGACAGCCTAACTATGGCTACACCTTC
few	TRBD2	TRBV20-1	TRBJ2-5	CSAFPPGGETQYF	TGCAGTGCTTTTCCCCCGGGGGGTGAGACCCAGTACTTC
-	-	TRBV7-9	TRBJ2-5	CASSLAPAAHGETQYF	TGTGCCAGCAGCTTAGCCCCTGCAGCCCACGGAGAGACCCAGTACTTC
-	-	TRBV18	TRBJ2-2	CASSPEQGGTGELFF	TGTGCCAGCTCACCAGAGCAGGGAGGCACCGGGGAGCTGTTTTTT
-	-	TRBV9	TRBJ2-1	CASSVGQGVHEQFF	TGTGCCAGCAGCGTGGGACAAGGGGTGCATGAGCAGTTCTTC
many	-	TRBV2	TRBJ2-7	CASRVLQGHEQYF	TGTGCCAGCAGGGTATTACAGGGCCACGAGCAGTACTTC
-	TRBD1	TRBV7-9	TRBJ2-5	CASSFSGTGTQETQYF	TGTGCCAGCAGCTTCTCCGGGACAGGGACGCAAGAGACCCAGTACTTC
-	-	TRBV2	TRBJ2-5	CASGPSGEETQYF	TGTGCCAGCGGGCCCTCAGGGGAAGAGACCCAGTACTTC
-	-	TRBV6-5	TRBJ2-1	CASNWDVSSYNEQFF	TGTGCCAGCAATTGGGACGTCAGCTCCTACAATGAGCAGTTCTTC
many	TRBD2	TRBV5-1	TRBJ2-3	CASSLRGGPDTQYF	TGCGCCAGCAGCTTGCGGGGGGGGCCAGATACGCAGTATTTT
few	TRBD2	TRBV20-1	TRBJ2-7	CSARGGGGDKNEQYF	TGCAGTGCTAGAGGGGGCGGGGGGGATAAGAACGAGCAGTACTTC
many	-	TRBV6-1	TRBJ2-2	CASSETTGELFF	TGTGCCAGCAGTGAAACCACCGGGGAGCTGTTTTTT
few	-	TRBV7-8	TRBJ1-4	CASSPKVQAHEKLFF	TGTGCCAGCAGCCCTAAGGTCCAGGCTCATGAAAAACTGTTTTTT
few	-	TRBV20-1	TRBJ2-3	CSARDIFSGDTQYF	TGCAGTGCCCGTGACATATTCTCGGGAGATACGCAGTATTTT
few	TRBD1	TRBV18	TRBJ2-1	CASSDRVGNEQFF	TGTGCCAGCTCAGACAGGGTAGGCAATGAGCAGTTCTTC
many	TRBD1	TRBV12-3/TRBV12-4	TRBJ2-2	CASSFGTAAGELFF	TGTGCCAGCAGTTTCGGGACAGCGGCCGGGGAGCTGTTTTTT
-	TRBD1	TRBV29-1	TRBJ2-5	CSEGGQPKETQYF	TGCAGCGAAGGGGGACAGCCTAAAGAGACCCAGTACTTC
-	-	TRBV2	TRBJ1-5	CASSEAASGREGNQPQHF	TGTGCCAGCAGTGAAGCGGCGAGTGGGCGCGAAGGCAATCAGCCCCAGCATTTT
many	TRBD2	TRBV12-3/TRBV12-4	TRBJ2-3	CASSKGGPVAGGPDTQYF	TGTGCCAGCAGTAAAGGAGGGCCTGTAGCGGGGGGCCCAGATACGCAGTATTTT
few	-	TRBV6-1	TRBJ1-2	CASNHFDRTTF	TGTGCCAGCAACCATTTCGACAGGACCACCTTC
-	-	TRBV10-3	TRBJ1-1	CAISGANTEAFF	TGTGCCATCAGTGGGGCGAACACTGAAGCTTTCTTT
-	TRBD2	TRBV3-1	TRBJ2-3	CASSQASGGTDTQYF	TGTGCCAGCAGCCAAGCTAGCGGAGGCACAGATACGCAGTATTTT
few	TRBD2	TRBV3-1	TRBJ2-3	CASSQTIAGGPDTDTQYF	TGTGCCAGCAGCCAAACGATAGCGGGCGGGCCCGACACAGATACGCAGTATTTT
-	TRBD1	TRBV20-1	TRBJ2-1	CSATGQDNEQFF	TGCAGTGCTACCGGACAGGACAATGAGCAGTTCTTC
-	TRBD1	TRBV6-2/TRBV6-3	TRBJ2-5	CASTHRDRAGETQYF	TGTGCCAGCACCCACCGGGACAGGGCAGGAGAGACCCAGTACTTC
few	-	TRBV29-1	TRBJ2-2	CSDPTGSGGELFF	TGCAGCGACCCGACAGGCTCGGGCGGGGAGCTGTTTTTT
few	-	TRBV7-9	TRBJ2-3	CASSAGLGNTQYF	TGTGCCAGCAGCGCTGGACTGGGGAATACGCAGTATTTT
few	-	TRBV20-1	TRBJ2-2	CSARDLGETGELFF	TGCAGTGCTAGAGATCTCGGGGAGACCGGGGAGCTGTTTTTT
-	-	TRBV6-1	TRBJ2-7	CASTSGLIGEQYF	TGTGCCAGCACCTCCGGACTGATTGGTGAGCAGTACTTC
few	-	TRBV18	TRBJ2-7	CASSDRSYEQYF	TGTGCCAGCTCGGACAGATCCTACGAGCAGTACTTC